The entry below gives a single T cell receptor beta chain sequence along with its context. Original processing notes: Using reference gene primer amplification, nucleated cell counts were estimated. Sequencing was performed with immunoSEQ multiplex PCR; in TCRdb, only in-frame clones are kept and a portion is missing. V, J and clone size reflect that table, while D and trimming were determined from the DNA. The profile covers 160,000 or so clones, with 81% appearing a single time and approximately 10% taken by the ten largest. This sample is drawn from a study of blood T cell repertoires in COVID-19. Overall study: Sources were T cells, B-cell-depleted T cells, or PBMCs; the material itself was cDNA or gDNA.

CDR3 length: 15 amino acids. Germline CDR1 SGDLS, CDR2 YYNGEE. V shed 0 bases and J shed 5 bases, with 15 bases lying between them. Material: peripheral blood. This chain links TRBV9 with TRBJ2-7; weak D call: TRBD1 (6 bases). The sequence derives from a human donor in a cohort sampled during active COVID-19. DNA of the CDR3: TGTGCCAGCAGCGTAGCTAGGGCAGGGGACAACGAGCAGTACTTC. It yields the protein CASSVARAGDNEQYF.